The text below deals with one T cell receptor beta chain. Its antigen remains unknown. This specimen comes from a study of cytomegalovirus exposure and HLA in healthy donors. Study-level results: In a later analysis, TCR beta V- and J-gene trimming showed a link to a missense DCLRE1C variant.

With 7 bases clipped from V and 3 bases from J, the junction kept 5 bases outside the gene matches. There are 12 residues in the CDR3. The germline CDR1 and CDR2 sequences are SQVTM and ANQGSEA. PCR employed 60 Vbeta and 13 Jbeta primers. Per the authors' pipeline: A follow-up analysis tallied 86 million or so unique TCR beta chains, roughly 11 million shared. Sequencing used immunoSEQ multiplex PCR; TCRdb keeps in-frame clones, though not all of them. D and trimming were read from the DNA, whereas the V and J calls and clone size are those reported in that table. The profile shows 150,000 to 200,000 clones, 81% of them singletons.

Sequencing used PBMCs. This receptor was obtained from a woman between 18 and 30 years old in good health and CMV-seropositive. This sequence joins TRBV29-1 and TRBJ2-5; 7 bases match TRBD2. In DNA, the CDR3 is TGCAGCGGCAGCGGGGCCAAAGAGACCCAGTACTTC. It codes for CSGSGAKETQYF. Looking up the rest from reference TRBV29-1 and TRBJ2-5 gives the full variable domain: SAVISQKPSRDICQRGTSLTIQCQVDSQVTMMFWYRQQPGQSLTLIATANQGSEATYESGFVIDKFPISRPNLTFSTLTVSNMSPEDSSIYLCSGSGAKETQYFGPGTRLLVL.